This T cell receptor (beta chain) was sequenced for a study of siplizumab effects on memory and regulatory T cells. As to this clone: What it binds is not known.

Whole-study findings and limits: No naive or memory phenotype could be assigned to roughly 75-95% of proliferating clones. Naive T cells seemed more diverse than memory cells; they also seemed major alloresponse contributors.

Profiled with immunoSEQ multiplex PCR; TCRdb holds only in-frame clones, not every one. The sample records around 110,000 clones, around 94% being singletons. The V and J ends lost 2 bases and 1 base respectively, with 12 bases between them. The CDR3 is made up of 15 amino acids. Germline assignment: CDR1 MNHEY and CDR2 SVGAGI. The chain employs TRBV6-5 and TRBJ2-7, with D possibly matching TRBD2 (6 bases). This clonotype originated in a human donor in good health. What was sequenced was non-Treg CD4+ T cells sorted from blood. The CDR3: CASSYVSSASYEQYF. The CDR3 DNA reads TGTGCCAGCAGTTACGTATCTAGCGCATCCTACGAGCAGTACTTC.